These 19 T cell receptor beta chains were all obtained from the same sample, sequenced in a study of technical replicates of blood from several donors. Data came from immunoSEQ multiplex PCR; TCRdb stores just in-frame clones and leaves some out. The table lists about 70,000 clones, just under 97% of them singletons, with approximately 0.2% in the top ten. The specimen sequenced was T cells isolated from PBMCs. The source is a human donor in good health.

The chain is built from TRBV7-9 and TRBJ2-7; a possible D gene is TRBD2 (5 bases). V lost 3 bases and J lost 3, with 18 bases in between. The CDR3 is 16 residues long. The germline V gene has CDR1 SEHNR and CDR2 FQNEAQ (reference sequence). CDR3 in DNA: TGTGCCAGCAGCTTTCCCCAGCGGTACTCTCTCTACGAGCAGTACTTC. Translation: CASSFPQRYSLYEQYF.

Only one count was recorded for this clone. The CDR3 DNA sequence: TGTGCCAGCAGTGAAAATGGGCACCTCTCTGGAAACACCATATATTTT. Residues: CASSENGHLSGNTIYF. The chain combines TRBV6-1 with TRBJ1-3; D is undetermined. V lost 2 bases and J lost 0, with 11 bases in between. The CDR3 covers 16 residues. Germline CDR1 and CDR2: MNHNS and SASEGT.

The chain joins TRBV2 to TRBJ1-4; 8 nucleotides line up with TRBD1. The CDR3 spans 15 residues. The germline gives CDR1 SNHLY, CDR2 FYNNEI. V was clipped by 10 bases and J by 0 bases; unmatched bases: 7. The CDR3 coding sequence is TGTGCCACCTGGACAGGGCTCGCAACTAATGAAAAACTGTTTTTT. Protein sequence: CATWTGLATNEKLFF.

This clone has just one count. The chain joins TRBV5-1 to TRBJ1-2, with 7 bases lining up with TRBD1. The length of the CDR3 is 15 residues. Looked up from germline, CDR1 is SGHRS and CDR2 is YFSETQ. Trimming took 0 bases from V and 6 from J; bases not matched to a gene: 8. The CDR3 loop is CASSLAGRGDHGYTF. The CDR3 DNA sequence: TGCGCCAGCAGCTTGGCCGGCAGGGGGGATCATGGCTACACCTTC.

The rearrangement links TRBV7-8 to TRBJ2-1, with D possibly matching TRBD1 (6 bases). With 4 bases removed from V and 3 bases from J, the gap between germline ends came to 16 bases. This CDR3 has 16 amino acids. Per the germline V gene, CDR1 is SGHVS and CDR2 is FQNEAQ. The CDR3 region has the DNA TGTGCCAGCAGCTCCGAAGGGGGAAGTGGCTACAATGAGCAGTTCTTC. Protein: CASSSEGGSGYNEQFF.

This chain links TRBV4-1 with TRBJ2-2, with 7 nucleotides matching TRBD1. The V segment lost 4 bases and the J segment 2 bases; nucleotides outside the gene matches: 1. The V gene's germline CDR1 is MGHRA and CDR2 YSYEKL. This CDR3 is built from 14 residues. CDR3 nucleotide sequence: TGCGCCAGCAGCCGGGACAGAAACACCGGGGAGCTGTTTTTT. It is translated as CASSRDRNTGELFF.

The rearrangement links TRBV13 to TRBJ2-4, with 7 bases aligning to TRBD1. Germline CDR1 reads PRHDT; CDR2 reads FYEKMQ (reference sequence). Germline trimming cut 0 bases from V and 14 bases from J; bases unmatched to any gene: 4. The CDR3 loop spans 12 amino acids. The CDR3 DNA reads TGTGCCAGCAGCTTAGGAGACAGGGAAAAGTACTTC. This gives the protein CASSLGDREKYF.

The V and J genes are TRBV29-1 and TRBJ1-1, with D possibly being TRBD1 (5 bases). Germline values: CDR1 SQVTM, CDR2 ANQGSEA. Trimming took off 5 bases at V and 4 bases at J, with 14 bases between the two ends. The CDR3 runs to 13 residues. CDR3 region: CSVLSQGSTEAFF. The CDR3 region has the DNA TGCAGCGTTCTGAGCCAGGGTTCCACTGAAGCTTTCTTT.

The V and J genes are TRBV25-1 and TRBJ2-5; D is possibly TRBD1 (6 bases). The CDR3 has 16 amino acids. Trimming cost V 2 bases and J 0 bases, with 13 bases left between them. Per germline, CDR1 MGHDK and CDR2 SYGVNS. CDR3 DNA: TGTGCCAGCAGTGAAAGTCAGGGGATGTACCAAGAGACCCAGTACTTC. Translating it yields CASSESQGMYQETQYF.

The rearrangement links TRBV15 to TRBJ2-1; the match to TRBD2 covers 11 bases. The germline V gene encodes CDR1 LNHNV and CDR2 YYDKDF (reference sequence). The V gene end was trimmed by 5 bases and the J gene end by 10 bases; junction bases not matched to a gene: 10. The CDR3 is made up of 15 amino acids. CDR3 residues: CATSGRASGRKEQFF. The CDR3 DNA reads as TGTGCCACCAGCGGCAGGGCTAGCGGGAGGAAGGAGCAGTTCTTC. The variable domain in full, completed from reference TRBV15 and TRBJ2-1, reads DAMVIQNPRYQVTQFGKPVTLSCSQTLNHNVMYWYQQKSSQAPKLLFHYYDKDFNNEADTPDNFQSRRPNTSFCFLDIRSPGLGDTAMYLCATSGRASGRKEQFFGPGTRLTVL.

This chain uses TRBV19 with TRBJ1-2, with 8 nucleotides matching TRBD1. The germline CDR1 and CDR2 sequences are LNHDA and SQIVND (reference sequence). CDR3 length equals 12 residues. V shed 7 bases, J shed 7 bases, and the junction held 5 bases outside the gene matches. CDR3 region: CASNTGGGGYTF. CDR3 in DNA: TGTGCCAGTAACACAGGGGGAGGTGGCTACACCTTC.

The rearrangement joins TRBV4-1 to TRBJ1-4; D remains unclear. The CDR3 totals 14 residues. V lost 5 bases and J lost 6, with 13 bases in between. Germline-derived CDR1 and CDR2 are MGHRA and YSYEKL. The CDR3 here is CASSNRVSDEKLFF. As DNA, the CDR3 is TGCGCCAGCAGCAATCGGGTTAGTGATGAAAAACTGTTTTTT.

A single count supports this clone. The rearrangement uses TRBV5-1 and TRBJ1-1, with D perhaps matching TRBD1 (6 bases). Trimming shortened V by 2 bases and J by 6 bases, and 11 bases separated the two germline ends. Germline V gene sequence: CDR1 SGHRS, CDR2 YFSETQ. CDR3 length: 13 residues. The CDR3 nucleotides read TGCGCCAGCAGCTTTACAGGGATGGCTGAAGCTTTCTTT. Protein sequence: CASSFTGMAEAFF. Using reference TRBV5-1 and TRBJ1-1 for the parts outside the CDR3, the full variable domain is KAGVTQTPRYLIKTRGQQVTLSCSPISGHRSVSWYQQTPGQGLQFLFEYFSETQRNKGNFPGRFSGRQFSNSRSEMNVSTLELGDSALYLCASSFTGMAEAFFGQGTRLTVV.

The chain recombines TRBV5-4 with TRBJ2-3, with 13 bases that match TRBD2. The length of the CDR3 is 15 residues. Trimming removed 5 bases from V and 5 bases from J; junction bases left unmatched: 5. Germline values: CDR1 SGHNT, CDR2 YYREEE (reference sequence). The CDR3 reads CASRPGLAGVDTQYF. CDR3 DNA: TGTGCCAGCAGGCCTGGACTAGCGGGAGTAGATACGCAGTATTTT.

The chain couples TRBV5-4 to TRBJ2-1; TRBD2 matches 13 bases. V was clipped by 5 bases and J by 6 bases; unmatched bases: 5. This CDR3 comprises 15 residues. Germline-derived CDR1 and CDR2 are SGHNT and YYREEE (reference sequence). The CDR3 sequence: CASRSGTSGANEQFF. The CDR3 nucleotides are TGTGCCAGCAGGTCCGGGACTAGCGGGGCCAATGAGCAGTTCTTC.

The chain combines TRBV4-1 with TRBJ1-6, with 7 bases aligning to TRBD1. CDR3 length equals 17 residues. In germline, CDR1 is MGHRA, CDR2 YSYEKL. V trimming: 0 bases; J trimming: 0 bases; junction bases outside the gene matches: 2. This CDR3 reads CASSQDDRASYNSPLHF. CDR3 bases: TGCGCCAGCAGCCAAGATGACAGGGCCTCCTATAATTCACCCCTCCACTTT.

This sequence joins TRBV25-1 and TRBJ1-5; a possible D gene is TRBD1 (5 bases). The CDR3 covers 16 residues. Germline V lookup: CDR1 MGHDK, CDR2 SYGVNS. V was shortened by 1 base and J by 4 bases, with 14 bases between the two germline ends. The CDR3 coding sequence is TGTGCCAGCAGTGAATCTAGGGGTTACGGGAATCAGCCCCAGCATTTT. It encodes CASSESRGYGNQPQHF.

The chain couples TRBV2 to TRBJ2-1; D not resolved. This CDR3 comprises 13 residues. The V and J ends lost 4 bases and 6 bases respectively, with 10 bases between them. CDR1 and CDR2 (germline): SNHLY, FYNNEI. This CDR3 is CASSVELGNEQFF. DNA for the CDR3: TGTGCCAGCAGTGTGGAGTTAGGCAATGAGCAGTTCTTC.

The genes are TRBV4-2 and TRBJ2-2; the D is unclear. Germline V gene sequence: CDR1 LGHNA, CDR2 YNFKEQ. The CDR3 runs to 15 residues. The V end was cut by 1 base, the J end by 1 base, with 7 bases between. The CDR3 nucleotides read TGTGCCAGCAGCCAAGGGCGAGGGAACACCGGGGAGCTGTTTTTT. The encoded protein is CASSQGRGNTGELFF.